The 20 T cell receptor beta chains given below trace back to one sample, sequenced in a study of blood T cell repertoires in COVID-19 (dated by TCRdb to between 2020 and 2021). The library was made by the immunoSEQ multiplex PCR assay. The table was pulled from immuneACCESS by TCRdb, which kept in-frame rearrangements only. Such tables lose some clones; where checked, under half of the loss comes from unresolved V genes, and the rest has no known cause. The sample table shows about 130,000 clones, and about 70% are seen once. The ten biggest clones cover over 1.5% of the sample. The sample comprised peripheral blood. The receptors were gathered from a woman in her 70s with acute or convalescent COVID-19.

This rearrangement joins TRBV7-2 to TRBJ2-7; 7 bases are a match to TRBD2. CDR3 size: 16 residues. Losses at the gene ends were 0 bases for V and 2 bases for J; bases not matched to a gene: 7. In germline, CDR1 is SGHTA, CDR2 FQGNSA. The CDR3 DNA follows: TGTGCCAGCAGCTTAGCCGTGGGAGGGAGGACCTACGAGCAGTACTTC. Encoded protein: CASSLAVGGRTYEQYF.

The V and J genes are TRBV28 and TRBJ1-5; possibly TRBD1 for D (5 bases). The CDR3 has 14 amino acids. V dropped 2 bases and J dropped 9 bases, with 14 bases sitting between them. Germline V CDR1 and CDR2: MDHEN, SYDVKM. The CDR3 sequence: CASSLNDRARPQHF. The CDR3 DNA is TGTGCCAGCAGTTTAAATGACAGAGCAAGGCCCCAGCATTTT.

The rearrangement uses TRBV3-1 (or the pseudogene TRBV3-2) and TRBJ1-3, with 7 nucleotides matching TRBD1. After removal of 4 bases from V and 4 bases from J, the junction contained 4 bases not matched to a gene. Germline CDR1 reads LGHDT; CDR2 reads YNNKEL (reference sequence). The CDR3 has 14 amino acids. CDR3: CASSPRDSGNTIYF. In nucleotides, the CDR3 is TGTGCCAGCAGCCCTCGGGACAGCGGAAACACCATATATTTT.

The gene calls are TRBV27 and TRBJ2-1, with 7 bases identical to TRBD2. Germline V gene lookup returns CDR1 MNHEY and CDR2 SMNVEV (reference sequence). With 5 bases clipped from V and 7 bases from J, the junction kept 20 bases outside the gene matches. The CDR3 is 18 amino acids. The CDR3 reads CASSPYPSGSLRGNEQFF. The CDR3 bases are TGTGCCAGCAGTCCCTATCCTAGCGGCTCCCTAAGGGGAAATGAGCAGTTCTTC.

The chain has TRBV28 and TRBJ2-3; TRBD2 might be the D (6 bases). CDR3 length equals 15 residues. Germline-derived CDR1 and CDR2 are MDHEN and SYDVKM. Deletions cut 7 bases from V and 0 bases from J, with 14 bases between. Here the CDR3 reads CASTPGAASTDTQYF. The CDR3, as DNA: TGTGCCAGCACCCCGGGAGCGGCTAGCACAGATACGCAGTATTTT.

The chain combines TRBV6-4 with TRBJ2-1, with a weak D call TRBD2 (6 bases). This CDR3 has 20 amino acids. The germline CDR1 and CDR2 sequences are MRHNA and SNTAGT. Trimming took off 10 bases at V and 4 bases at J, with 35 bases between the two ends. The CDR3 region has the DNA TGTGCCACCTCTCCACCCGTGGGTCCGCCGGGACTTCCTTCTTACAATGAGCAGTTCTTC. It specifies CATSPPVGPPGLPSYNEQFF.

The V and J genes are TRBV5-1 and TRBJ2-7; possibly TRBD2 for D (6 bases). Per germline, CDR1 SGHRS and CDR2 YFSETQ. This CDR3 has 13 amino acids. Trimming left V 4 bases short and J 2 bases short, with 10 bases between. CDR3 in amino acids: CASSPGGPYEQYF. For the CDR3, the DNA is TGCGCCAGCAGCCCCGGGGGACCCTACGAGCAGTACTTC.

V and J are TRBV5-4 and TRBJ2-3; no reliable D call. CDR1 and CDR2 (germline): SGHNT, YYREEE (reference sequence). V was clipped by 1 base and J by 2 bases, with 14 bases between them. The CDR3 has 16 residues. In DNA form, the CDR3 reads TGTGCCAGCAGCTTGAAGCTGGAGCCTTCCACAGATACGCAGTATTTT. Protein sequence: CASSLKLEPSTDTQYF.

The V call is TRBV3-1 (or the pseudogene TRBV3-2), the J call TRBJ1-1; D unclear. The CDR3 covers 11 residues. V shed 11 bases and J shed 1 base, with 8 bases lying between them. Germline CDR1 and CDR2: LGHDT and YNNKEL (reference sequence). The CDR3 coding sequence is TGTGCCCTTCGGGAGAACACTGAAGCTTTCTTT. It specifies CALRENTEAFF.

The chain employs TRBV5-4 and TRBJ2-1; 12 bases are a match to TRBD2. Germline CDR1 is SGHNT and CDR2 is YYREEE (reference sequence). Unmatched junction bases numbered 4, after V lost 0 bases and J lost 9 bases. The length of the CDR3 is 15 residues. The CDR3 DNA reads TGTGCCAGCAGCTTGGGACTAGCGGGAGCTGGTGAGCAGTTCTTC. Encoded protein: CASSLGLAGAGEQFF.

The chain carries TRBV7-9 and TRBJ1-1, with 7 bases lining up with TRBD1. The CDR3 totals 15 residues. Germline V gene data show CDR1 as SEHNR and CDR2 as FQNEAQ (reference sequence). The V and J ends lost 1 base and 5 bases, in that order; junction bases with no gene match: 7. CDR3: CASSLDGQVRTEAFF. The CDR3 nucleotides are TGTGCCAGCAGCTTAGACGGACAGGTGAGGACTGAAGCTTTCTTT.

The chain has TRBV11-2 and TRBJ2-1; a weak D match, TRBD1 (5 bases). V dropped 3 bases and J dropped 5 bases, with 11 bases sitting between them. The CDR3 has 14 amino acids. CDR1 is SGHAT, CDR2 FQNNGV, per germline. CDR3 residues: CASSFGHANNEQFF. CDR3 nucleotide sequence: TGTGCCAGCAGCTTTGGACACGCAAACAATGAGCAGTTCTTC.

This rearrangement joins TRBV7-9 to TRBJ2-1, with D possibly TRBD2 on 5 matching bases. Germline V gene sequence: CDR1 SEHNR, CDR2 FQNEAQ (reference sequence). The CDR3 loop spans 13 amino acids. Trimming took off 5 bases at V and 3 bases at J, with 8 bases between the two ends. The CDR3: CASSPGGYNEQFF. The CDR3 nucleotides are TGTGCCAGCAGCCCTGGAGGCTACAATGAGCAGTTCTTC.

The chain employs TRBV4-1 and TRBJ1-6; a weak D match, TRBD1 (5 bases). This CDR3 spans 14 amino acids. V lost 0 bases and J lost 11, with 11 bases in between. Germline V CDR1 and CDR2: MGHRA, YSYEKL. The CDR3 loop reads CASSQEGPPAPLHF. The CDR3 nucleotides are TGCGCCAGCAGCCAAGAGGGGCCGCCGGCACCCCTCCACTTT.

In this sample, this clone turned up a few times. This chain connects TRBV7-9 to TRBJ2-3; 7 nucleotides align to TRBD1. The CDR3 is 14 residues long. With V trimmed by 3 bases and J by 2 bases, 2 bases remained unmatched. The V gene's germline CDR1 is SEHNR and CDR2 FQNEAQ (reference sequence). The CDR3 reads CASSFEGATDTQYF. In nucleotides, the CDR3 is TGTGCCAGCAGCTTCGAGGGGGCCACAGATACGCAGTATTTT.

This rearrangement joins TRBV28 to TRBJ2-4; D may be TRBD2 (5 bases). The CDR3 runs 13 residues. V dropped 4 bases and J dropped 3 bases, with 7 bases sitting between them. Looked up from germline, CDR1 is MDHEN and CDR2 is SYDVKM. CDR3 nucleotide sequence: TGTGCCAGCAGTTCCGGGGTCAAAAACATTCAGTACTTC. It codes for CASSSGVKNIQYF.

The sample holds a few counts of this clone. The chain carries TRBV19 and TRBJ2-2, with D possibly TRBD1 on 5 matching bases. V was clipped by 4 bases and J by 7 bases, with 10 bases between them. CDR3 length: 13 amino acids. In germline, CDR1 is LNHDA, CDR2 SQIVND (reference sequence). The CDR3 nucleotides are TGTGCCAGTAGTACAGGGTCCCTCGGGGAGCTGTTTTTT. As protein: CASSTGSLGELFF.

The chain recombines TRBV28 with TRBJ2-7, with 7 bases identical to TRBD1. Looked up from germline, CDR1 is MDHEN and CDR2 is SYDVKM. The CDR3 covers 15 residues. The J segment lost 4 bases and the V segment lost 3 bases, leaving 9 bases of the junction unmatched. Here the CDR3 reads CASSFRDRPGYEQYF. The CDR3 nucleotides read TGTGCCAGCAGTTTCCGGGACAGACCCGGGTACGAGCAGTACTTC.

The rearrangement links TRBV6-5 to TRBJ2-1; 12 bases line up with TRBD2. Germline assignment: CDR1 MNHEY and CDR2 SVGAGI. V shed 6 bases, J shed 7 bases, and the junction held 7 bases outside the gene matches. The CDR3 extends over 15 amino acids. The CDR3 spells CASSAGLAGTNEQFF. In DNA, the CDR3 is TGTGCCAGCAGCGCAGGACTAGCGGGAACGAATGAGCAGTTCTTC.

V is TRBV6-4 and J is TRBJ2-2; D call uncertain. Trimming stripped 0 bases from V and 4 bases from J, with 3 bases between. The CDR3 runs to 13 residues. Germline assignment: CDR1 MRHNA and CDR2 SNTAGT. Here the CDR3 DNA reads TGTGCCAGCAGTGACTCGAGCACCGGGGAGCTGTTTTTT. Encoded protein: CASSDSSTGELFF.